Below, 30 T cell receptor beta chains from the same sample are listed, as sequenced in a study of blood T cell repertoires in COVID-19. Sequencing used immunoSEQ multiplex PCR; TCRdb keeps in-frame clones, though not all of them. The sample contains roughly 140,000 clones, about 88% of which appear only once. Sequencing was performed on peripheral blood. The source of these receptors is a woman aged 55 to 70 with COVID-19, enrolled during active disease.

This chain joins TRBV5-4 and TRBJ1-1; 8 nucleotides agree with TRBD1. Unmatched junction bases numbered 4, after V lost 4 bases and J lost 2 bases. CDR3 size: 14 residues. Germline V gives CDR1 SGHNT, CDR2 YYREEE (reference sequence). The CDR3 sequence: CASSRTGINTEAFF. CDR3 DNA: TGTGCCAGCAGCCGGACAGGGATAAACACTGAAGCTTTCTTT.

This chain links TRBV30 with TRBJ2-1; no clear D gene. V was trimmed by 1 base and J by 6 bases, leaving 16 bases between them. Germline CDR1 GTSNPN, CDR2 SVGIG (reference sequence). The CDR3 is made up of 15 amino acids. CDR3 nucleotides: TGTGCCTGGAGTGATGGGCGTTCGGTCTCCAATGAGCAGTTCTTC. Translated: CAWSDGRSVSNEQFF.

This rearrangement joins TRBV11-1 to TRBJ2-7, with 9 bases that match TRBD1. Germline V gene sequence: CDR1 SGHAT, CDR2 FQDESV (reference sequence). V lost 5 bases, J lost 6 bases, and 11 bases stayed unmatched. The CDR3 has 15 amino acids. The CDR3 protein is CASSKARTGASEQYF. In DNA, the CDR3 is TGTGCCAGCAGCAAAGCCCGGACAGGGGCTTCCGAGCAGTACTTC.

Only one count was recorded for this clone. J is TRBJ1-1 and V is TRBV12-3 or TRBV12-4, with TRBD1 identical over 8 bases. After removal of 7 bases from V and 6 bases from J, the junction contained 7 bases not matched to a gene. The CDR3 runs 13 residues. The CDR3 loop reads CASTLDRAPEAFF. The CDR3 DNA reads TGTGCCAGCACCTTGGACAGGGCCCCTGAAGCTTTCTTT.

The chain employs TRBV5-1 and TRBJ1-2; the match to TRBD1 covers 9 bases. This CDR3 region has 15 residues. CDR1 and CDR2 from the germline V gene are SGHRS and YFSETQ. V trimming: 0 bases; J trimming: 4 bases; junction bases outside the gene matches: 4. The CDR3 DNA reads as TGCGCCAGCAGCTTGGAAGGGACAGGGACCTATGGCTACACCTTC. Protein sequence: CASSLEGTGTYGYTF.

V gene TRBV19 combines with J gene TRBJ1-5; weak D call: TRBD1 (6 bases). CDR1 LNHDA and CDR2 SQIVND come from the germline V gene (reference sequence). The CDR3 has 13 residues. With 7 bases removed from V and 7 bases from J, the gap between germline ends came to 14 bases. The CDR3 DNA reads TGTGCCAGTAACACAGGGATCGAACAGCCCCAGCATTTT. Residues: CASNTGIEQPQHF.

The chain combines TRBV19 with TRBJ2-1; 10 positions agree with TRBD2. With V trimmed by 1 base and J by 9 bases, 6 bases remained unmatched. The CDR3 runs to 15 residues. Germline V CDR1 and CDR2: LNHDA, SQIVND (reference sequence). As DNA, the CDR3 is TGTGCCAGTAGTATAGGGGGGACTAGCGTTCCTGAGCAGTTCTTC. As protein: CASSIGGTSVPEQFF.

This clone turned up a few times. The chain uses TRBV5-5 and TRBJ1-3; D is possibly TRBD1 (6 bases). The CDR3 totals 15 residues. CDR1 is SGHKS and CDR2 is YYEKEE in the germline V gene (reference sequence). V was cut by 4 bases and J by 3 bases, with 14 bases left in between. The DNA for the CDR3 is TGTGCCAGCAGCATTACAGGGAGAGGTGGAAACACCATATATTTT. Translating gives CASSITGRGGNTIYF.

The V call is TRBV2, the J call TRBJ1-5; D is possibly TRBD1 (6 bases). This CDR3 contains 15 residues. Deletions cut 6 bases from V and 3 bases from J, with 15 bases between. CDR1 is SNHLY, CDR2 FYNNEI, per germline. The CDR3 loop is CASRKQGLTNQPQHF. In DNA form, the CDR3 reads TGTGCCAGCAGGAAGCAGGGGCTAACCAATCAGCCCCAGCATTTT.

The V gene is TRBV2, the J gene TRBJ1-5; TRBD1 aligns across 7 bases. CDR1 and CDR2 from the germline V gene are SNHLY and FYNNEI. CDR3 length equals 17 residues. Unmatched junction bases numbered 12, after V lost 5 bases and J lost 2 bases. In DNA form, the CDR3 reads TGTGCCAGCAGTACCGGGACAGCCCTTCTAGGCAATCAGCCCCAGCATTTT. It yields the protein CASSTGTALLGNQPQHF.

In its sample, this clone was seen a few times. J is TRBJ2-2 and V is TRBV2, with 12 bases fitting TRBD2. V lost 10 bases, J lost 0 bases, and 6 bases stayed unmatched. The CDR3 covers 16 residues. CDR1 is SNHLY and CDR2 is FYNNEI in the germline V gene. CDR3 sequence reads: CATWTSGTANTGELFF. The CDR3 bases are TGTGCCACCTGGACTAGCGGGACTGCGAACACCGGGGAGCTGTTTTTT.

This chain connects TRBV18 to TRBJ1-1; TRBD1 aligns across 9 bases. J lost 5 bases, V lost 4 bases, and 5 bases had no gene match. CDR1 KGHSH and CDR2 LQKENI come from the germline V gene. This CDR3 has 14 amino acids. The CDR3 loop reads CASSQGQGLTEAFF. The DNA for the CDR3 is TGTGCCAGCTCACAGGGACAGGGATTGACTGAAGCTTTCTTT.

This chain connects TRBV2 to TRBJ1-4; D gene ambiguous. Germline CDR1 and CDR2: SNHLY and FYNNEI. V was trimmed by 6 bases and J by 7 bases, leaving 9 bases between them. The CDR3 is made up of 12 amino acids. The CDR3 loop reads CASRALSEKLFF. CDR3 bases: TGTGCCAGCAGGGCCTTAAGTGAAAAACTGTTTTTT. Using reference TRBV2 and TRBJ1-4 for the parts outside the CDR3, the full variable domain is EPEVTQTPSHQVTQMGQEVILRCVPISNHLYFYWYRQILGQKVEFLVSFYNNEISEKSEIFDDQFSVERPDGSNFTLKIRSTKLEDSAMYFCASRALSEKLFFGSGTQLSVL.

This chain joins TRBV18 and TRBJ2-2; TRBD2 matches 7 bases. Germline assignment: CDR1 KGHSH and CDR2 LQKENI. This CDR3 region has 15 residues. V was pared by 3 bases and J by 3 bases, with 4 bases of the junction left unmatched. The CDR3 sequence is CASSPWAGDTGELFF. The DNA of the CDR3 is TGTGCCAGCTCACCCTGGGCGGGAGACACCGGGGAGCTGTTTTTT.

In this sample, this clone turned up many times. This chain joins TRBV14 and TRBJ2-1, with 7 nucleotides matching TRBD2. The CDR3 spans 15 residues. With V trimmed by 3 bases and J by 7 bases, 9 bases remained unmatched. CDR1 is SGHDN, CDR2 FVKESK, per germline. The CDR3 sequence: CASSHPAGIWNEQFF. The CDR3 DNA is TGTGCCAGCAGCCACCCAGCGGGGATTTGGAATGAGCAGTTCTTC.

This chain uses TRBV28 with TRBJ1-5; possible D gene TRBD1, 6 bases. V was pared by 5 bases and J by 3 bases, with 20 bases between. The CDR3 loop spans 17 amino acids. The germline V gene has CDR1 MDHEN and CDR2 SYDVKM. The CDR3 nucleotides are TGTGCCAGCAGTCCTGGGGGGGCCGGGGGTATCAATCAGCCCCAGCATTTT. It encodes CASSPGGAGGINQPQHF.

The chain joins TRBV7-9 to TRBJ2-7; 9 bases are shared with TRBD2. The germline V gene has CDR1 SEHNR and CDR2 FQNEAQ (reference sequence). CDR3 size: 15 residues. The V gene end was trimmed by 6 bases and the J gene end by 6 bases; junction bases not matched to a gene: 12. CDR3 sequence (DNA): TGTGCCAGCAGTCGGGGGACTAGCTTTTTATCCGAGCAGTACTTC. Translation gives CASSRGTSFLSEQYF.

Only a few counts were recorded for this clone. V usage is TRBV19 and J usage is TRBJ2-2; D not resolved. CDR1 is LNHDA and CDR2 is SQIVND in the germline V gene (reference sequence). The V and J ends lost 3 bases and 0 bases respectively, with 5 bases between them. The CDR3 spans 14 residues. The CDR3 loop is CASSIQTNTGELFF. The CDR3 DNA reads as TGTGCCAGTAGTATCCAGACGAACACCGGGGAGCTGTTTTTT.

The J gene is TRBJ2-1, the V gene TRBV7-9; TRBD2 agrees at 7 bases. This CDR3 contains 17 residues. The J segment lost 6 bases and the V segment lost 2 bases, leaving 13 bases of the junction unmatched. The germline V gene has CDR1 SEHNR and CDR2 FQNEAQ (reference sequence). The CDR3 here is CASSLPLLSGTGNEQFF. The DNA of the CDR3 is TGTGCCAGCAGCTTACCACTCCTGAGCGGGACTGGCAATGAGCAGTTCTTC.

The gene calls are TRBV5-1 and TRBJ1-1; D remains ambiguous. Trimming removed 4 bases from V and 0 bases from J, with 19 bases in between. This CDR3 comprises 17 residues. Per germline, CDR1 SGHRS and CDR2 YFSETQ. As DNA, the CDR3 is TGCGCCAGCAGCCCGCAGACAAGGTCCGAGATGAACACTGAAGCTTTCTTT. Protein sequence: CASSPQTRSEMNTEAFF.

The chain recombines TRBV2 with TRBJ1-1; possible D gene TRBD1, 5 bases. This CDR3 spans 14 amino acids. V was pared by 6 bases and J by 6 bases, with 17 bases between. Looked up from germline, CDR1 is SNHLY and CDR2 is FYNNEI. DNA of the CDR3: TGTGCCAGCAGCCGGGACTCAGGGCCCTCTGAAGCTTTCTTT. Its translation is CASSRDSGPSEAFF.

The CDR3 DNA reads TGTGCCAGCAGGCCCCCCCCGGGGGGGGTGACCCAGTACTTC. This translates into CASRPPPGGVTQYF. The V call is TRBV6-5, the J call TRBJ2-5, with 8 bases matching TRBD2. Per the germline V gene, CDR1 is MNHEY and CDR2 is SVGAGI. This CDR3 contains 14 residues. V trimming: 6 bases; J trimming: 7 bases; junction bases outside the gene matches: 10.

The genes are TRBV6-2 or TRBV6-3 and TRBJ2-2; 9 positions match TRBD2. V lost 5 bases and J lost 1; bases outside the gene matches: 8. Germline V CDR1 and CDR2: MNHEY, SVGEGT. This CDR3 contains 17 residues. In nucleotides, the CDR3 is TGTGCCAGCAGTCACCCTCAGACTAGCGGGAACACCGGGGAGCTGTTTTTT. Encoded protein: CASSHPQTSGNTGELFF.

This chain's CDR3 is CASNLAGGEKLFF. CDR3 in DNA: TGTGCCAGTAACCTAGCAGGGGGTGAAAAACTGTTTTTT. The chain has TRBV19 and TRBJ1-4, with 7 bases aligning to TRBD1. The germline gives CDR1 LNHDA, CDR2 SQIVND (reference sequence). CDR3 size: 13 residues. J lost 7 bases, V lost 7 bases, and 6 bases had no gene match.

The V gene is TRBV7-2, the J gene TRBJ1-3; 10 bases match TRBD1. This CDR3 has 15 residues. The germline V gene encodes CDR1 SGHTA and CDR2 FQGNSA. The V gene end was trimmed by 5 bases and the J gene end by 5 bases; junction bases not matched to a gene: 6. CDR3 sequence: CASSPRDRGRNTIYF. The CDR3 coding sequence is TGTGCCAGCAGCCCCCGGGACAGGGGAAGAAACACCATATATTTT.

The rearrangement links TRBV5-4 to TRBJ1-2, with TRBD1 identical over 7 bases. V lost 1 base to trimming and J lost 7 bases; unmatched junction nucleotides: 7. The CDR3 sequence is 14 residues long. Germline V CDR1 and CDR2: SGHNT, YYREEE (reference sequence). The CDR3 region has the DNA TGTGCCAGCAGCTTGAACAGGGGTTCTGTTGGCTACACCTTC. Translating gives CASSLNRGSVGYTF.

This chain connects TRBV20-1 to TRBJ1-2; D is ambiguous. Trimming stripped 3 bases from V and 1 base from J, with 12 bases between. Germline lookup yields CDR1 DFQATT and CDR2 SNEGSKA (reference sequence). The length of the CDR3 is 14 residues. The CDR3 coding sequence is TGCAGTGCTAGTGATGGGCCCCTTAACTATGGCTACACCTTC. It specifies CSASDGPLNYGYTF.

Written as DNA, the CDR3 is TGCGCTACCCGGGTTGGGGCGGTAACAACTAATGAAAAACTGTTTTTT. Its translation is CATRVGAVTTNEKLFF. The rearrangement links TRBV5-1 to TRBJ1-4; maybe TRBD1 (5 bases). The CDR3 totals 16 residues. The germline gives CDR1 SGHRS, CDR2 YFSETQ. Drawing the rest from reference TRBV5-1 and TRBJ1-4, the complete variable domain is KAGVTQTPRYLIKTRGQQVTLSCSPISGHRSVSWYQQTPGQGLQFLFEYFSETQRNKGNFPGRFSGRQFSNSRSEMNVSTLELGDSALYLCATRVGAVTTNEKLFFGSGTQLSVL.

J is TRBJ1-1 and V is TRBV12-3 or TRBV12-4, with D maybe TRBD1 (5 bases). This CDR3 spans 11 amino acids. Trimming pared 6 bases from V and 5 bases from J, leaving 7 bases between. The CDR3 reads CASRKGTEAFF. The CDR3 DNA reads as TGTGCCAGCAGAAAGGGGACTGAAGCTTTCTTT.

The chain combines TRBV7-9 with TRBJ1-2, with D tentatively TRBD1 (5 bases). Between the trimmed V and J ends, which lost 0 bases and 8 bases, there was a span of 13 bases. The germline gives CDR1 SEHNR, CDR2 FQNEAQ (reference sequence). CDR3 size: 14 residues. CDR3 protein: CASSLAGPGMGYTF. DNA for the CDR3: TGTGCCAGCAGCTTAGCAGGGCCAGGGATGGGCTACACCTTC.